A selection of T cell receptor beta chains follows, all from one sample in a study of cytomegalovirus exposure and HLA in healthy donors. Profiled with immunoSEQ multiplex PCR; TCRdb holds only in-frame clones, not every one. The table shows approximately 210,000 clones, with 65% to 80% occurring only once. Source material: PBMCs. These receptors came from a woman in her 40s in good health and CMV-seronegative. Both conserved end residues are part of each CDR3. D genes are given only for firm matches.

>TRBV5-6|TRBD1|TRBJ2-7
CASSAGGEYPYEQYF
TGTGCCAGCAGTGCAGGGGGCGAATATCCATACGAGCAGTACTTC
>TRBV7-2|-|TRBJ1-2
CASSPGGGDGYTF
TGTGCCAGCAGTCCCGGGGGAGGGGATGGCTACACCTTC
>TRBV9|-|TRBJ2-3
CASSVDPYTDTQYF
TGTGCCAGCAGCGTAGACCCCTACACAGATACGCAGTATTTT
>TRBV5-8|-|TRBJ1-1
CASSDRRVSTEAFF
TGTGCCAGCAGCGATCGCAGGGTTAGCACTGAAGCTTTCTTT
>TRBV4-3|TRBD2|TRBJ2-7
CASSKRRGTSGRTTYEQYF
TGCGCCAGCAGCAAACGAAGGGGGACTAGCGGGAGGACCACCTACGAGCAGTACTTC
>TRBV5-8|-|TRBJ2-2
CASTPGVLANTGELFF
TGTGCCAGCACCCCCGGTGTACTCGCGAACACCGGGGAGCTGTTTTTT
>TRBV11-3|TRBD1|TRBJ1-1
CASSLDWGRGNTEAFF
TGTGCCAGCAGCTTAGATTGGGGCAGGGGGAATACTGAAGCTTTCTTT
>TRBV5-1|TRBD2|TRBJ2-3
CASSGAGTSRTDTQYF
TGCGCCAGCAGCGGAGCCGGGACTAGTCGTACAGATACGCAGTATTTT
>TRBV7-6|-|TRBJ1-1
CASSLETGYEAFF
TGTGCCAGCAGCTTAGAAACAGGATATGAAGCTTTCTTT
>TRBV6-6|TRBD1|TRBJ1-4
CASSYRDRNEKLFF
TGTGCCAGCAGCTACCGGGACAGGAATGAAAAACTGTTTTTT
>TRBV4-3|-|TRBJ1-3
CASSQELASGNTIYF
TGCGCCAGCAGCCAAGAACTAGCTTCTGGAAACACCATATATTTT